This TCR beta chain is drawn from a study of T cells in Graves' hyperthyroidism and ophthalmopathy. Study-level points and caveats: Most expanded thyroid clonotypes above 0.001 recurred in blood.

Comments on this clonotype: The antigen is not known.

Looked up from germline, CDR1 is MDHEN and CDR2 is SYDVKM. CDR3 length: 18 amino acids. Germline trimming cut 3 bases from V and 1 base from J; bases unmatched to any gene: 9. Amplified TCR beta CDR3 regions derived from RNA transcripts. The study used the HTBI primer set for a first-round RT-PCR of the TCR CDR3. A single record per CDR3 protein comes from TCRdb applying MiXCR to the multiplex PCR reads. The data show 500,000 to 550,000 distinct CDR3 sequences, roughly 20% seen once. Stability of Graves' hyperthyroidism was defined as absent ophthalmopathy progression within 18 months. The source is a man between 18 and 29 years old with Graves' hyperthyroidism. What was sequenced was blood. The gene calls are TRBV28 and TRBJ1-2, with TRBD1 matching over 12 bases. The CDR3 sequence: CASSFTRDRGLRNYGYTF. In DNA, the CDR3 is TGTGCCAGCAGTTTTACCCGGGACAGGGGGCTCCGTAACTATGGCTACACCTTC.